This entry lists 17 T cell receptor beta chains sequenced from one sample in a study of cytomegalovirus exposure and HLA in healthy donors. In the PCR, 60 Vbeta and 13 Jbeta primers were used. The assay was immunoSEQ multiplex PCR, and TCRdb's table has in-frame clones only and misses some. The table has approximately 90,000 clones, about 80% seen once. Sequences were obtained from PBMCs. These receptors came from a male donor in good health and CMV-seronegative.

The gene calls are TRBV19 and TRBJ1-1; no clear D gene. The ends were cut back, 4 bases at V and 1 base at J, with 10 bases in the middle. This CDR3 region has 14 residues. Germline V gene lookup returns CDR1 LNHDA and CDR2 SQIVND (reference sequence). DNA of the CDR3: TGTGCCAGTAGTACCCGTCAGGCGAACACTGAAGCTTTCTTT. This gives the protein CASSTRQANTEAFF. The full variable domain, its missing parts supplied by reference TRBV19 and TRBJ1-1, is DGGITQSPKYLFRKEGQNVTLSCEQNLNHDAMYWYRQDPGQGLRLIYYSQIVNDFQKGDIAEGYSVSREKKESFPLTVTSAQKNPTAFYLCASSTRQANTEAFFGQGTRLTVV.

The chain links TRBV9 to TRBJ1-1; D remains unclear. This CDR3 region has 14 residues. From germline, CDR1 is SGDLS and CDR2 YYNGEE. V was trimmed by 5 bases and J by 5 bases, leaving 16 bases between them. The CDR3: CASRVSDTATEAFF. The CDR3 nucleotides read TGTGCCAGCAGGGTCTCTGATACTGCTACTGAAGCTTTCTTT.

V and J are TRBV19 and TRBJ1-4; 10 nucleotides line up with TRBD1. Trimming cost V 3 bases and J 8 bases; bases outside gene matches: 9. This CDR3 contains 16 residues. Germline CDR1 and CDR2: LNHDA and SQIVND (reference sequence). The CDR3 here is CASSIFFGQGGEKLFF. CDR3 nucleotide sequence: TGTGCCAGTAGTATCTTCTTTGGACAGGGGGGAGAAAAACTGTTTTTT.

V gene TRBV19 combines with J gene TRBJ1-1; no definite D call. The germline V and J ends were trimmed by 5 bases and 11 bases, with 18 bases remaining between them. CDR1 and CDR2 from the germline V gene are LNHDA and SQIVND (reference sequence). The CDR3 extends over 13 amino acids. Here the CDR3 reads CASSADGRREAFF. Written as DNA, the CDR3 is TGTGCCAGTAGTGCGGACGGTCGAAGGGAGGCTTTCTTT.

In this sample, this clone turned up a few times. V and J are TRBV5-4 and TRBJ2-3; no clear D. V was cut by 4 bases and J by 4 bases, with 10 bases left in between. The CDR3 is made up of 13 amino acids. Per the germline V gene, CDR1 is SGHNT and CDR2 is YYREEE (reference sequence). The CDR3 DNA reads as TGTGCCAGCAGCCCCCCACGGGCAGATACGCAGTATTTT. Residues: CASSPPRADTQYF.

The chain couples TRBV10-1 to TRBJ2-7, with D possibly being TRBD1 (6 bases). Trimming left V 5 bases short and J 6 bases short, with 14 bases between. CDR3 length equals 13 residues. Germline V CDR1 and CDR2: WNHNN, SYGVQD (reference sequence). CDR3 protein: CASSKGGGAEQYF. CDR3 nucleotide sequence: TGCGCCAGCAGTAAAGGTGGGGGCGCCGAGCAGTACTTC.

The rearrangement joins TRBV11-2 to TRBJ1-3; 7 nucleotides align to TRBD1. CDR1 and CDR2 (germline): SGHAT, FQNNGV. The CDR3 spans 18 residues. J lost 0 bases, V lost 0 bases, and 8 bases had no gene match. CDR3 DNA: TGTGCCAGCAGCTTAGAGCACAGGGGAGTAAGCTCTGGAAACACCATATATTTT. It encodes CASSLEHRGVSSGNTIYF. The variable domain in full, completed from reference TRBV11-2 and TRBJ1-3, reads EAGVAQSPRYKIIEKRQSVAFWCNPISGHATLYWYQQILGQGPKLLIQFQNNGVVDDSQLPKDRFSAERLKGVDSTLKIQPAKLEDSAVYLCASSLEHRGVSSGNTIYFGEGSWLTVV.

This chain connects TRBV10-3 to TRBJ1-5; D unresolved. This CDR3 spans 14 amino acids. V lost 3 bases, J lost 2 bases, and 8 bases lay in between. CDR1 and CDR2 (germline): ENHRY, SYGVKD. DNA for the CDR3: TGTGCCATCAGTGACAAGAGGGGCAATCAGCCCCAGCATTTT. Encoded protein: CAISDKRGNQPQHF.

This clone has a handful of counts. The V call is TRBV28, the J call TRBJ2-5, with TRBD1 matching 8 bases. The CDR3 is 15 residues long. Germline V gives CDR1 MDHEN, CDR2 SYDVKM. With V trimmed by 6 bases and J by 1 base, 7 bases remained unmatched. CDR3 sequence: CASREDRAFQETQYF. CDR3 DNA sequence: TGTGCCAGCAGAGAGGACAGGGCCTTCCAAGAGACCCAGTACTTC.

There are a few counts of this clone. This rearrangement joins TRBV5-4 to TRBJ2-3, with unresolved D. V was trimmed by 2 bases and J by 2 bases, leaving 6 bases between them. Germline lookup yields CDR1 SGHNT and CDR2 YYREEE (reference sequence). CDR3 length: 13 residues. The CDR3 DNA follows: TGTGCCAGCAGCTTCACATTCACAGATACGCAGTATTTT. This codes for CASSFTFTDTQYF.

The count of this clone is one. This chain uses TRBV19 with TRBJ2-2; D might be TRBD1 (6 bases). V dropped 6 bases and J dropped 1 base, with 12 bases sitting between them. Germline CDR1 LNHDA, CDR2 SQIVND (reference sequence). The CDR3 contains 15 residues. CDR3 nucleotides: TGTGCCAGTAGATCCGGACAGATGAACACCGGGGAGCTGTTTTTT. It encodes CASRSGQMNTGELFF.

This clone was seen a few times. The sample holds other DNA sequences that translate to the same CDR3. The rearrangement joins TRBV30 to TRBJ1-4, with TRBD1 matching 9 bases. V gave up 1 base and J gave up 7 bases; unmatched junction bases: 13. The CDR3 runs 17 residues. Germline V gene sequence: CDR1 GTSNPN, CDR2 SVGIG (reference sequence). CDR3 sequence reads: CAWSAPGTGYSSEKLFF. DNA for the CDR3: TGTGCCTGGAGTGCCCCCGGGACAGGGTACAGTAGTGAAAAACTGTTTTTT.

The chain employs TRBV5-5 and TRBJ2-3; TRBD2 agrees at 12 bases. The V and J ends lost 2 bases and 1 base, in that order; junction bases with no gene match: 11. Germline loops: CDR1 SGHKS, CDR2 YYEKEE (reference sequence). This CDR3 has 19 residues. DNA of the CDR3: TGTGCCAGCAGCTTATTGTTGGGACTAGCGGGTATTCGCACAGATACGCAGTATTTT. Residues: CASSLLLGLAGIRTDTQYF.

This chain uses TRBV30 with TRBJ1-2, with 7 bases matching TRBD1. The CDR3 extends over 12 amino acids. V lost 5 bases and J lost 1; bases outside the gene matches: 1. Looked up from germline, CDR1 is GTSNPN and CDR2 is SVGIG (reference sequence). The CDR3 coding sequence is TGTGCCTGGTACAGGGGTAACTATGGCTACACCTTC. Translated: CAWYRGNYGYTF.

The chain carries TRBV9 and TRBJ2-7; 7 bases line up with TRBD1. Germline V gene lookup returns CDR1 SGDLS and CDR2 YYNGEE. The J segment lost 2 bases and the V segment lost 4 bases, leaving 6 bases of the junction unmatched. The CDR3 extends over 14 amino acids. The CDR3 loop reads CASSTNRGPYEQYF. DNA of the CDR3: TGTGCCAGCAGCACCAACAGGGGACCCTACGAGCAGTACTTC.

CDR3 region: CASSLGTDQGYEQYF. The CDR3 coding sequence is TGTGCCAGCAGCTTAGGGACCGACCAGGGATACGAGCAGTACTTC. The rearrangement links TRBV7-7 to TRBJ2-7; D possibly corresponds to TRBD1 (5 bases). This CDR3 contains 15 residues. Trimming took off 1 base at V and 4 bases at J, with 14 bases between the two ends. Germline-derived CDR1 and CDR2 are SSHAT and FNYEAQ (reference sequence).

The chain joins TRBV11-3 to TRBJ2-7; 8 nucleotides match TRBD2. CDR1 is SGHNT and CDR2 is YENEEA in the germline V gene. CDR3 size: 13 residues. The V segment lost 5 bases and the J segment 3 bases; nucleotides outside the gene matches: 3. CDR3 region: CASSAGTSYEQYF. The CDR3 bases are TGTGCCAGCAGCGCCGGGACTAGCTACGAGCAGTACTTC.